Following are 15 T cell receptor beta chains from one sample sequenced in a study of OX40 agonist ivuxolimab in advanced cancers. Method: immunoSEQ multiplex PCR; TCRdb's copy keeps in-frame clones and lacks some. Of under 110,000 clones listed, 90% are singletons. The sequencing used CD4+ or CD8+ T cells sorted from blood, collected in a trial of the OX40 agonist ivuxolimab. The receptors come from an adult with an advanced solid tumor such as melanoma, head and neck, liver or kidney cancer.

This clone was seen more than once but under ten times. The J gene is TRBJ2-7, the V gene TRBV27; TRBD2 matches 10 bases. Losses at the gene ends were 5 bases for V and 3 bases for J; bases not matched to a gene: 4. CDR1 MNHEY and CDR2 SMNVEV come from the germline V gene (reference sequence). This CDR3 has 14 residues. CDR3 DNA sequence: TGTGCCAGCAGTCCGCGGACTAGCGGCTACGAGCAGTACTTC. Amino acid sequence: CASSPRTSGYEQYF.

This chain joins TRBV2 and TRBJ1-2; D is possibly TRBD1 (5 bases). The CDR3 length is 12 residues. The V gene lost 8 bases and the J gene lost 8 bases, with 15 bases spanning the gap. Germline V CDR1 and CDR2: SNHLY, FYNNEI. The DNA of the CDR3 is TGTGCCAGCCACGCCGCCGGGGACGGCTACACCTTC. Amino acids: CASHAAGDGYTF.

The rearrangement links TRBV5-1 to TRBJ2-2; no reliable D call. The CDR3 is made up of 15 amino acids. CDR1 SGHRS and CDR2 YFSETQ come from the germline V gene. With 1 base removed from V and 0 bases from J, the gap between germline ends came to 7 bases. The CDR3 nucleotides are TGCGCCAGCAGCTTGAACGCTGCGAACACCGGGGAGCTGTTTTTT. Amino acids: CASSLNAANTGELFF. Using reference TRBV5-1 and TRBJ2-2 for the parts outside the CDR3, the full variable domain is KAGVTQTPRYLIKTRGQQVTLSCSPISGHRSVSWYQQTPGQGLQFLFEYFSETQRNKGNFPGRFSGRQFSNSRSEMNVSTLELGDSALYLCASSLNAANTGELFFGEGSRLTVL.

The chain's CDR3 is CASSPGGNYGYTF. In nucleotides, the CDR3 is TGTGCCAGCTCTCCGGGGGGAAACTATGGCTACACCTTC. The V and J genes are TRBV28 and TRBJ1-2, with D tentatively TRBD1 (5 bases). V lost 8 bases, J lost 2 bases, and 12 bases lay in between. Per germline, CDR1 MDHEN and CDR2 SYDVKM. CDR3 length equals 13 residues.

This clone came up a few times. This chain uses TRBV19 with TRBJ1-2; 10 positions agree with TRBD1. Trimming removed 5 bases from V and 7 bases from J; junction bases left unmatched: 4. Per the germline V gene, CDR1 is LNHDA and CDR2 is SQIVND (reference sequence). This CDR3 has 13 amino acids. Here the CDR3 reads CASSYGQGVGYTF. The CDR3 bases are TGTGCCAGTAGTTATGGACAGGGGGTTGGCTACACCTTC.

The chain recombines TRBV6-1 with TRBJ1-5; 9 nucleotides line up with TRBD1. J was trimmed by 4 bases and V by 7 bases; bases with no gene match: 8. Germline V CDR1 and CDR2: MNHNS, SASEGT. CDR3 length equals 15 residues. CDR3 DNA sequence: TGTGCCAGCACCTCTGGACAGGGGCCTAATCAGCCCCAGCATTTT. Translated, it gives CASTSGQGPNQPQHF.

CDR3 amino acids: CASSHTSGGPQGSSYNEQFF. As DNA, the CDR3 is TGCGCCAGCAGCCACACTAGCGGGGGGCCACAGGGAAGCTCCTACAATGAGCAGTTCTTC. The chain has TRBV5-1 and TRBJ2-1; 12 bases agree with TRBD2. Trimming took 4 bases from V and 0 from J; bases not matched to a gene: 14. The CDR3 length is 20 residues. Germline lookup yields CDR1 SGHRS and CDR2 YFSETQ.

The chain combines TRBV27 with TRBJ2-1; D gene uncertain. The CDR3 runs 11 residues. Germline CDR1 reads MNHEY; CDR2 reads SMNVEV (reference sequence). Trimming stripped 3 bases from V and 9 bases from J, with 6 bases between. This chain's CDR3 is CASSFSSEQFF. In nucleotides, the CDR3 is TGTGCCAGCAGTTTCTCGAGTGAGCAGTTCTTC.

The chain carries TRBV5-5 and TRBJ2-2, with no clear D. This CDR3 has 15 amino acids. Trimming stripped 2 bases from V and 4 bases from J, with 12 bases between. From germline, CDR1 is SGHKS and CDR2 YYEKEE (reference sequence). The CDR3, as DNA: TGTGCCAGCAGCTTTTCCCCGACACGCACCGGGGAGCTGTTTTTT. The encoded protein is CASSFSPTRTGELFF.

The chain is built from TRBV4-3 and TRBJ1-2; D may be TRBD1 (6 bases). This CDR3 contains 17 residues. From germline, CDR1 is LGHNA and CDR2 YSLEER. V lost 2 bases, J lost 6 bases, and 22 bases lay in between. CDR3: CASSQNDLNREIHGYTF. CDR3 in DNA: TGCGCCAGCAGCCAAAATGACCTCAACAGGGAGATACATGGCTACACCTTC.

J is TRBJ2-5 and V is TRBV18; 7 bases are a match to TRBD2. CDR1 is KGHSH, CDR2 LQKENI, per germline. This CDR3 is built from 15 residues. J gave up 5 bases and V 5 bases, and 11 bases lay outside the gene matches. CDR3 region: CASSERTSTGETQYF. The CDR3 nucleotides read TGTGCCAGCTCAGAGCGGACTAGTACGGGGGAGACCCAGTACTTC.

V is TRBV6-6 and J is TRBJ1-5; no reliable D call. Trimming took off 4 bases at V and 5 bases at J, with 9 bases between the two ends. Germline V gene sequence: CDR1 MNHNY, CDR2 SVGAGI (reference sequence). The CDR3 is 13 residues long. The CDR3 is CASSFQRDQPQHF. The DNA for the CDR3 is TGTGCCAGCAGTTTCCAGAGGGATCAGCCCCAGCATTTT.

CDR3 residues: CASRGVLGDNEQFF. CDR3 nucleotide sequence: TGTGCCAGCAGGGGGGTCCTTGGGGACAATGAGCAGTTCTTC. The genes are TRBV18 and TRBJ2-1, with D perhaps being TRBD1 or TRBD2 (6 bases each). Trimming stripped 8 bases from V and 5 bases from J, with 16 bases between. The CDR3 runs to 14 residues. Germline V CDR1 and CDR2: KGHSH, LQKENI. Supplemented by reference TRBV18 and TRBJ2-1, the full variable domain reads NAGVMQNPRHLVRRRGQEARLRCSPMKGHSHVYWYRQLPEEGLKFMVYLQKENIIDESGMPKERFSAEFPKEGPSILRIQQVVRGDSAAYFCASRGVLGDNEQFFGPGTRLTVL.

The CDR3 sequence is CASSQVVAGPGDTQYF. CDR3 DNA: TGTGCCAGCAGCCAAGTCGTGGCGGGGCCGGGGGATACGCAGTATTTT. The rearrangement joins TRBV4-2 to TRBJ2-3; D is perhaps TRBD2 (6 bases). The V gene lost 1 base and the J gene lost 6 bases, with 17 bases spanning the gap. There are 16 residues in the CDR3. The germline V gene encodes CDR1 LGHNA and CDR2 YNFKEQ.

This chain connects TRBV19 to TRBJ1-5, with TRBD1 matching 8 bases. V gave up 7 bases and J gave up 6 bases; unmatched junction bases: 8. CDR1 is LNHDA, CDR2 SQIVND, per germline (reference sequence). The CDR3 is made up of 14 amino acids. The CDR3 nucleotides read TGTGCCAGTACCGGACAGGGAGGTGGTCAGCCCCAGCATTTT. As protein: CASTGQGGGQPQHF. Full variable domain (rest looked up from reference TRBV19 and TRBJ1-5): DGGITQSPKYLFRKEGQNVTLSCEQNLNHDAMYWYRQDPGQGLRLIYYSQIVNDFQKGDIAEGYSVSREKKESFPLTVTSAQKNPTAFYLCASTGQGGGQPQHFGDGTRLSIL.